Following are 27 T cell receptor beta chains from one sample sequenced in a study of T cells in Graves' hyperthyroidism and ophthalmopathy (dated by TCRdb to about 2019). The library was made by multiplex PCR. Sequencing was performed on an Illumina HiSeq 2000. The TCR beta CDR3 regions were amplified from RNA transcripts. The TCR CDR3 was subjected to a first round of RT-PCR using the HTBI primer set and the Qiagen OneStep RT-PCR kit. TCRdb reprocessing: public reads trimmed at Q25 with fastp, clones called with MiXCR, in-frame beta chains kept. Entries are consolidated by CDR3 protein sequence, retaining the most common genes and DNA. The table for this sample lists some 600,000 distinct CDR3 sequences; more than 11% of them were counted only once. The top ten constitute 5.8% of the sample. Sequencing was done on a sample of blood. The receptors here all came from a woman under 40 with Graves' hyperthyroidism that later progressed to Graves' ophthalmopathy.

A few counts support this clonotype. The CDR3 DNA reads as TGTGCCAGCAGCTTAGGAAACCTAAATAATTCACCCCTCCACTTT. Its translation is CASSLGNLNNSPLHF. This sequence joins TRBV7-9 and TRBJ1-6; the D is unclear. The CDR3 runs to 15 residues. The germline V gene has CDR1 SEHNR and CDR2 FQNEAQ (reference sequence). Trimming took 1 base from V and 5 from J, leaving 9 bases between them.

This clonotype was counted a few times. The chain links TRBV27 to TRBJ2-7; a weak D match, TRBD2 (7 bases). Per the germline V gene, CDR1 is MNHEY and CDR2 is SMNVEV (reference sequence). Deletions cut 3 bases from V and 2 bases from J, with 17 bases between. The CDR3 is 16 amino acids. This CDR3 reads CASSLHVGGRAYEQYF. CDR3 coding DNA: TGTGCCAGCAGTTTGCATGTGGGGGGGCGAGCCTACGAGCAGTACTTC.

The V and J genes are TRBV5-1 and TRBJ2-3, with TRBD2 identical over 7 bases. Germline values: CDR1 SGHRS, CDR2 YFSETQ. This CDR3 comprises 14 residues. The V and J ends lost 6 bases and 3 bases, in that order; junction bases with no gene match: 7. The CDR3 sequence is CASNKVGGTDTQYF. In nucleotides, the CDR3 is TGCGCCAGCAACAAGGTGGGGGGGACAGATACGCAGTATTTT.

The chain couples TRBV7-3 to TRBJ2-7; the match to TRBD1 covers 12 bases. This CDR3 contains 15 residues. V trimming: 1 base; J trimming: 6 bases; junction bases outside the gene matches: 4. The V gene's germline CDR1 is SGHTA and CDR2 FQGTGA. The CDR3 region is CASSLSWGQGAEQYF. DNA for the CDR3: TGTGCCAGCAGCTTAAGTTGGGGACAGGGGGCCGAGCAGTACTTC.

This clonotype was recorded many times. The gene calls are TRBV28 and TRBJ1-5, with D hard to call. Germline V gene lookup returns CDR1 MDHEN and CDR2 SYDVKM. V was shortened by 5 bases and J by 2 bases, with 10 bases between the two germline ends. The CDR3 contains 14 residues. The chain's CDR3 is CASSPPWGNQPQHF. The CDR3 DNA is TGTGCCAGCAGTCCCCCGTGGGGCAATCAGCCCCAGCATTTT.

This clonotype has a count of ten or more. The chain is built from TRBV28 and TRBJ2-5; tentative D call: TRBD1 (6 bases). CDR1 and CDR2 (germline): MDHEN, SYDVKM. V lost 4 bases and J 7 bases, leaving 13 bases between the germline ends. The CDR3 has 13 residues. The CDR3 nucleotides are TGTGCCAGCAGTTCCGGACAGAGAGGGACCCAGTACTTC. It codes for CASSSGQRGTQYF.

This clonotype was counted a few times. The genes are TRBV19 and TRBJ2-3, with 10 bases aligning to TRBD2. The CDR3 length is 15 residues. From germline, CDR1 is LNHDA and CDR2 SQIVND (reference sequence). The trim removed 3 bases at V and 2 bases at J, leaving 2 bases unmatched. CDR3 bases: TGTGCCAGTAGTATGACTAGCGGGCACACAGATACGCAGTATTTT. Protein sequence: CASSMTSGHTDTQYF.

The V call is TRBV30, the J call TRBJ2-2; 7 nucleotides match TRBD1. V was clipped by 2 bases and J by 6 bases; unmatched bases: 3. CDR3 length equals 13 residues. CDR1 GTSNPN and CDR2 SVGIG come from the germline V gene (reference sequence). Written as DNA, the CDR3 is TGTGCCTGGAGTTTAGGGGGCCCCGGGGAGCTGTTTTTT. Translating it yields CAWSLGGPGELFF.

This clonotype was counted many times. The V gene is TRBV3-1, the J gene TRBJ2-1, with 11 positions matching TRBD2. Germline V gene lookup returns CDR1 LGHDT and CDR2 YNNKEL (reference sequence). The CDR3 loop spans 16 amino acids. J was trimmed by 6 bases and V by 3 bases; bases with no gene match: 7. The CDR3 coding sequence is TGTGCCAGCAGCCATCAGGGACTAGCGGTTTCCAATGAGCAGTTCTTC. Encoded protein: CASSHQGLAVSNEQFF.

This clonotype was seen many times. This chain joins TRBV6-2 or TRBV6-3 and TRBJ2-1; TRBD2 aligns across 9 bases. Germline assignment: CDR1 MNHEY and CDR2 SVGEGT. V shed 2 bases and J 9 bases; nucleotides not matched to a gene: 8. The CDR3 is 15 residues long. The CDR3 DNA sequence: TGTGCCAGCAGTTACGCGGGAGGGCCCGGTAGTGAGCAGTTCTTC. It is translated as CASSYAGGPGSEQFF.

This clonotype has a count of ten or more. The CDR3 region is CASSLGLAATSDTQYF. The CDR3 nucleotides are TGTGCCAGCAGCTTGGGACTAGCGGCGACGTCGGATACGCAGTATTTT. This chain joins TRBV11-3 and TRBJ2-3; 11 bases line up with TRBD2. The CDR3 has 16 amino acids. Germline values: CDR1 SGHNT, CDR2 YENEEA. J lost 6 bases, V lost 3 bases, and 8 bases had no gene match.

This clonotype was seen only a few times. V is TRBV11-3 and J is TRBJ1-3; D might be TRBD1 (5 bases). Trimming left V 5 bases short and J 0 bases short, with 11 bases between. The CDR3 contains 15 residues. Looked up from germline, CDR1 is SGHNT and CDR2 is YENEEA. CDR3 protein: CASSLQAHSGNTIYF. The DNA of the CDR3 is TGTGCCAGCAGCCTACAGGCCCACTCTGGAAACACCATATATTTT.

The sample holds a few counts of this clonotype. A much larger clone is a single base away; this may be a read error. The gene calls are TRBV28 and TRBJ2-1; 11 bases line up with TRBD2. From germline, CDR1 is MDHEN and CDR2 SYDVKM. The CDR3 has 15 amino acids. The CDR3 reads CASSLRTSGFNGQFF. The CDR3 bases are TGTGCCAGCAGTTTGAGGACTAGCGGGTTCAATGGGCAGTTCTTC.

A word on this clonotype: A much bigger clone sits one base away, suggesting this may be a read error. The chain is built from TRBV11-3 and TRBJ1-4; possible D gene TRBD1, 6 bases. V was trimmed by 4 bases and J by 2 bases, leaving 11 bases between them. Germline values: CDR1 SGHNT, CDR2 YENEEA. The CDR3 covers 15 residues. The CDR3 region is CASSSRDTTNEKLFF. The DNA of the CDR3 is TGTGCCAGCAGCTCTCGGGACACCACTAATGAAAAACTGTTTTTT.

This clonotype was seen many times. This sequence joins TRBV28 and TRBJ1-5; tentatively, D is TRBD1 (5 bases). The CDR3 has 14 amino acids. Between the trimmed V and J ends, which lost 7 bases and 5 bases, there was a span of 15 bases. Germline CDR1 is MDHEN and CDR2 is SYDVKM. DNA of the CDR3: TGTGCCAGCACTTCCGTCCAGGGCGATCAGCCCCAGCATTTT. Protein sequence: CASTSVQGDQPQHF.

V and J are TRBV7-9 and TRBJ2-1; D is ambiguous. Germline V CDR1 and CDR2: SEHNR, FQNEAQ (reference sequence). The CDR3 loop spans 13 amino acids. Between the trimmed V and J ends, which lost 7 bases and 4 bases, there was a span of 11 bases. This CDR3 reads CASTIDSYNEQFF. As DNA, the CDR3 is TGTGCCAGCACCATCGACTCGTACAATGAGCAGTTCTTC.

Concerning this clonotype itself: Mismatch with germline at one junction end may stem from a read error. This chain connects TRBV11-1 to TRBJ2-3; D perhaps matches TRBD2 (6 bases). The CDR3 runs to 17 residues. CDR1 SGHAT and CDR2 FQDESV come from the germline V gene (reference sequence). The CDR3 DNA follows: TGTGCCAGCAGCTATTCACGGACTATAACCCTCACAGATACGCAGTCTTTT. Its protein product is CASSYSRTITLTDTQSF.

This clonotype has more than one count but fewer than ten. The chain couples TRBV20-1 to TRBJ2-7, with 10 bases matching TRBD2. The germline V gene encodes CDR1 DFQATT and CDR2 SNEGSKA (reference sequence). V was clipped by 7 bases and J by 1 base; unmatched bases: 7. The CDR3 sequence is 14 residues long. The DNA of the CDR3 is TGCAGTGTACTGTCTAGCGGGAGTTCCTACGAGCAGTACTTC. This codes for CSVLSSGSSYEQYF.

This rearrangement joins TRBV9 to TRBJ1-4; maybe TRBD1 (5 bases). In germline, CDR1 is SGDLS, CDR2 YYNGEE. The length of the CDR3 is 16 residues. V lost 0 bases and J lost 4, with 13 bases in between. The chain's CDR3 is CASSVAGGTLNEKLFF. In DNA form, the CDR3 reads TGTGCCAGCAGCGTAGCAGGAGGGACTCTTAATGAAAAACTGTTTTTT.

In this sample, this clonotype turned up a few times. This chain joins TRBV11-2 and TRBJ2-7, with TRBD1 as a possible D gene (6 bases). The CDR3 spans 16 residues. In germline, CDR1 is SGHAT, CDR2 FQNNGV. Trimming took off 4 bases at V and 0 bases at J, with 16 bases between the two ends. CDR3 protein: CASSSPQDRVSYEQYF. CDR3 in DNA: TGTGCCAGCAGCTCCCCCCAGGACAGAGTCTCCTACGAGCAGTACTTC.

This clonotype was observed many times. The rearrangement links TRBV25-1 to TRBJ2-7, with unresolved D. V lost 4 bases, J lost 4 bases, and 5 bases lay in between. CDR1 is MGHDK, CDR2 SYGVNS, per germline. This CDR3 is built from 11 residues. The CDR3 nucleotides are TGTGCCAGCAGTGCCAATTACGAGCAGTACTTC. This gives the protein CASSANYEQYF.

The V call is TRBV7-9, the J call TRBJ2-1, with a possible D match to TRBD2 (7 bases). The CDR3 consists of 17 residues. Trimming removed 7 bases from V and 0 bases from J, with 19 bases in between. The germline CDR1 and CDR2 sequences are SEHNR and FQNEAQ (reference sequence). DNA of the CDR3: TGTGCCAGCACCTCGGGGGGCATGTCGAGCTCCTACAATGAGCAGTTCTTC. Protein product: CASTSGGMSSSYNEQFF.

This clonotype was found a few times. The CDR3 sequence is CASSQVEARYNEQFF. The CDR3 DNA sequence: TGTGCCAGCAGCCAAGTTGAGGCCAGGTACAATGAGCAGTTCTTC. This chain links TRBV14 with TRBJ2-1, with no clear D. The ends were cut back, 1 base at V and 4 bases at J, with 11 bases in the middle. Germline assignment: CDR1 SGHDN and CDR2 FVKESK. CDR3 length: 15 amino acids.

The genes are TRBV6-1 and TRBJ2-2; TRBD2 is a possible D gene (5 bases). The V end lost 5 bases, the J end lost 5 bases, and 15 bases lay between the germline ends. CDR3 size: 15 residues. Germline assignment: CDR1 MNHNS and CDR2 SASEGT. In DNA, the CDR3 is TGTGCCAGCAGTCCTCGGCTAGCCCGGACCGGGGAGCTGTTTTTT. It codes for CASSPRLARTGELFF.

The chain couples TRBV6-9 to TRBJ2-7, with D maybe TRBD1 (5 bases). Germline V CDR1 and CDR2: MNHGY, SVAAGI. The germline V and J ends were trimmed by 4 bases and 6 bases, with 16 bases remaining between them. The CDR3 extends over 14 amino acids. DNA of the CDR3: TGTGCCAGCAGTTCAGGGCTGGTGTCGTCCGAGCAGTACTTC. This translates into CASSSGLVSSEQYF.

This clonotype was seen at least ten times. This sequence joins TRBV29-1 and TRBJ2-7; 9 nucleotides line up with TRBD1. J gave up 1 base and V 6 bases, and 4 bases lay outside the gene matches. This CDR3 is 13 amino acids long. Per the germline V gene, CDR1 is SQVTM and CDR2 is ANQGSEA. CDR3 amino acids: CSVRDRVSYEQYF. As DNA, the CDR3 is TGCAGCGTCCGGGACAGGGTGTCCTACGAGCAGTACTTC.

At least ten counts were recorded for this clonotype. The chain uses TRBV10-1 and TRBJ2-2; D is ambiguous. Germline CDR1 WNHNN, CDR2 SYGVQD (reference sequence). The V end was cut by 8 bases, the J end by 2 bases, with 12 bases between. This CDR3 has 14 residues. In DNA, the CDR3 is TGCGCCAGCGGGTCACAGCCCAACACCGGGGAGCTGTTTTTT. This gives the protein CASGSQPNTGELFF.